The T cell receptor beta chain under discussion was sequenced for a study of cytomegalovirus exposure and HLA in healthy donors. TCRdb keeps only in-frame clones here, not all; method: immunoSEQ multiplex PCR. The sample shows roughly 300,000 clones, 87% of them seen only once. Germline values: CDR1 MNHEY, CDR2 SMNVEV (reference sequence). Trimming left V 3 bases short and J 8 bases short, with 20 bases between. There are 16 residues in the CDR3. The chain combines TRBV27 with TRBJ2-1; maybe TRBD2 (6 bases). Sample: PBMCs. The origin of this receptor is a woman aged 30 to 39 in good health and CMV-seropositive. CDR3 loop: CASSLLFQEGLDEQFF. The CDR3, as DNA: TGTGCCAGCAGTTTGCTTTTCCAGGAGGGCCTGGATGAGCAGTTCTTC.